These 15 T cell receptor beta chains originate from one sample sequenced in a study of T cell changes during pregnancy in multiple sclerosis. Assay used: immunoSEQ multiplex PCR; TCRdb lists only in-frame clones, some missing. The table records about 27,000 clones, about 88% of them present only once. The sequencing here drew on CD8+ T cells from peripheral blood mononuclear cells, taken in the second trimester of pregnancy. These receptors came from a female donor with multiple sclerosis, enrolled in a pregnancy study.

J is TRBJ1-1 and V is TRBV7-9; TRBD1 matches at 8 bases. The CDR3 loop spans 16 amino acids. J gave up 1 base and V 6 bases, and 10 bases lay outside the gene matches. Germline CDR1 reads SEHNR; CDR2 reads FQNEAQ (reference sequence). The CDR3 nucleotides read TGTGCCAGCAGTCCCCGGGACAGGCTTAAGAACACTGAAGCTTTCTTT. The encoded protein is CASSPRDRLKNTEAFF.

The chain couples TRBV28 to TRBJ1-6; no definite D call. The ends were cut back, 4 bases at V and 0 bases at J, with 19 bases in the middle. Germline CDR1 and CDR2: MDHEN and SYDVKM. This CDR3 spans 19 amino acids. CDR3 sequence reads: CASSSPLVPMSSYNSPLHF. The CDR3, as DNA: TGTGCCAGCAGTTCCCCCCTAGTCCCCATGAGCTCCTATAATTCACCCCTCCACTTT.

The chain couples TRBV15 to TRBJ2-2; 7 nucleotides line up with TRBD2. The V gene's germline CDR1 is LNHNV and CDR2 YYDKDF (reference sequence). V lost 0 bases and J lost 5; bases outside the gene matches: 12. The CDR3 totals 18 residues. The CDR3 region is CATSRDRTSRAQTGELFF. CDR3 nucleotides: TGTGCCACCAGCAGAGATCGGACTAGTCGGGCCCAAACCGGGGAGCTGTTTTTT.

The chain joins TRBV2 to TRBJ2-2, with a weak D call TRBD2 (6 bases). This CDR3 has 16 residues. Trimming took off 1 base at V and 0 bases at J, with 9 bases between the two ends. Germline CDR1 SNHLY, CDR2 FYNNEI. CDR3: CASSEGGVANTGELFF. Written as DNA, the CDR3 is TGTGCCAGCAGTGAAGGGGGGGTTGCGAACACCGGGGAGCTGTTTTTT.

The CDR3 DNA is TGCAGCGTTGAGGGGGCAGGGGTGTCCTACGAGCAGTACTTC. Its translation is CSVEGAGVSYEQYF. The chain combines TRBV29-1 with TRBJ2-7; the D gene is possibly TRBD1 (6 bases). The V end lost 3 bases, the J end lost 1 base, and 13 bases lay between the germline ends. The germline gives CDR1 SQVTM, CDR2 ANQGSEA. The CDR3 is made up of 14 amino acids.

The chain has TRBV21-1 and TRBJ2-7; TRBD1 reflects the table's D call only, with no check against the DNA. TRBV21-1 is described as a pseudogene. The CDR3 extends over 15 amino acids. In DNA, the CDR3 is TGTGCCAGCAGCAGACCAACCGACAACTCCTACGAGCAGTACTTC. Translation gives CASSRPTDNSYEQYF.

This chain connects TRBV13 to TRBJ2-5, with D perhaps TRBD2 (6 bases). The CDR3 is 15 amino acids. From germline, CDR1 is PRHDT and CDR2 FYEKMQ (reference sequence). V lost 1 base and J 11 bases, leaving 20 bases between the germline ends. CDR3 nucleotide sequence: TGTGCCAGCAGCTTAGCTCCAGGCCCCTCGGGAGAGCAGTACTTC. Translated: CASSLAPGPSGEQYF. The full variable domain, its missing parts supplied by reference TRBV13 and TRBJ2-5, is AAGVIQSPRHLIKEKRETATLKCYPIPRHDTVYWYQQGPGQDPQFLISFYEKMQSDKGSIPDRFSAQQFSDYHSELNMSSLELGDSALYFCASSLAPGPSGEQYFGPGTRLLVL.

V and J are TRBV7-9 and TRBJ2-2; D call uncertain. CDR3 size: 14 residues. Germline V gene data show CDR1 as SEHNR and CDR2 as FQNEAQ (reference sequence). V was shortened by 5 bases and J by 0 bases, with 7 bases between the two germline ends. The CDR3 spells CASSTTANTGELFF. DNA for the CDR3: TGTGCCAGCAGCACGACTGCGAACACCGGGGAGCTGTTTTTT.

The CDR3 sequence: CASSRPAAAKNIQYF. The CDR3 bases are TGTGCCAGCAGCCGTCCGGCGGCGGCCAAAAACATTCAGTACTTC. This chain links TRBV5-4 with TRBJ2-4, with unresolved D. CDR1 SGHNT and CDR2 YYREEE come from the germline V gene (reference sequence). Trimming shortened V by 4 bases and J by 1 base, and 12 bases separated the two germline ends. This CDR3 comprises 15 residues.

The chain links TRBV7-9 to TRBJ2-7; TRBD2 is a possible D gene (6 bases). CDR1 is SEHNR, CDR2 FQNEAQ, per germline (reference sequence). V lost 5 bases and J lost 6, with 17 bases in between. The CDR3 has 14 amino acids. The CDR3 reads CASSPSGVVGEQYF. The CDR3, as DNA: TGTGCCAGCAGCCCCTCGGGGGTCGTGGGCGAGCAGTACTTC.

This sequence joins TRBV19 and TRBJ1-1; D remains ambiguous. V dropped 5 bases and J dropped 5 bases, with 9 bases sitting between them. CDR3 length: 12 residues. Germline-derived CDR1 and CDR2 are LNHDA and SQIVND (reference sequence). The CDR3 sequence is CASSRGITEAFF. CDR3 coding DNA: TGTGCCAGTAGTCGGGGAATAACTGAAGCTTTCTTT.

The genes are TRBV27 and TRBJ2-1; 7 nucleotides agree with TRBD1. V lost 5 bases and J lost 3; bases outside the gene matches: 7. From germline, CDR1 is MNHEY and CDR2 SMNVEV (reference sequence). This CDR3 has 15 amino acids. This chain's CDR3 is CASSPRDSYYNEQFF. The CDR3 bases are TGTGCCAGCAGTCCCCGGGACAGCTACTACAATGAGCAGTTCTTC.

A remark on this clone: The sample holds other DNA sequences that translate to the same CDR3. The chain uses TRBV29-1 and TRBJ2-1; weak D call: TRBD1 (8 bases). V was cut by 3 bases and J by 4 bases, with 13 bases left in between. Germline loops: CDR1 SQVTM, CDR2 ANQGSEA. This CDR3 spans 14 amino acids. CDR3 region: CSVDRGDRYNEQFF. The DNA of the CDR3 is TGCAGCGTTGATCGGGGGGACAGGTACAATGAGCAGTTCTTC.

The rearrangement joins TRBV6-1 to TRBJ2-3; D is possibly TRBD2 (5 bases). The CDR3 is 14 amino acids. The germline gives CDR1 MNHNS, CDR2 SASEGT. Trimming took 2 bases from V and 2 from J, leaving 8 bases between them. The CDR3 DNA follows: TGTGCCAGCAGTGAAACAGCGGACACAGATACGCAGTATTTT. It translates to CASSETADTDTQYF.

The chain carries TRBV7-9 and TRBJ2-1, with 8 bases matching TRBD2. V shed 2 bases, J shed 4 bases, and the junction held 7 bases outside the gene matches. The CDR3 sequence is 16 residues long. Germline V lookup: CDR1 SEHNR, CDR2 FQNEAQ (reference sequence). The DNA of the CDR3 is TGTGCCAGCAGCTTATCCCTAGCGGGTTCATACAATGAGCAGTTCTTC. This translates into CASSLSLAGSYNEQFF.